The present T cell receptor (beta chain) was sequenced within a study of blood T cell repertoires in COVID-19. The participants were between roughly 18 and 89 years old and came from some 23 US areas. Cohort allocation depended upon clinical history that participants reported. For recovered donors of Cohort 3, there were two negative PCRs, clearance, or symptom resolution. In the original workflow: It was from reference gene primer amplification that nucleated cell counts were estimated. Using immunoSEQ multiplex PCR, the repertoire was profiled, and TCRdb retains in-frame clones only, with some absent. D and trimming were read from the DNA, whereas the V and J calls and clone size are those reported in that table. The table shows a few hundred thousand clones, with more than 75% occurring only once. Per the germline V gene, CDR1 is SGHRS and CDR2 is YFSETQ. CDR3 length: 14 residues. Trimming at V came to 4 bases and at J to 4 bases, leaving 5 bases not matched to a gene.

The chain is built from TRBV5-1 and TRBJ2-1; 7 bases fit TRBD1. This clonotype originated in a woman between 50 and 59 years old who had recovered from COVID-19. What was sequenced was PBMCs or T cells enriched from blood (not recorded which). CDR3 coding DNA: TGCGCCAGCAGCCCTCAGACAGGGTACAATGAGCAGTTCTTC. Its translation: CASSPQTGYNEQFF.